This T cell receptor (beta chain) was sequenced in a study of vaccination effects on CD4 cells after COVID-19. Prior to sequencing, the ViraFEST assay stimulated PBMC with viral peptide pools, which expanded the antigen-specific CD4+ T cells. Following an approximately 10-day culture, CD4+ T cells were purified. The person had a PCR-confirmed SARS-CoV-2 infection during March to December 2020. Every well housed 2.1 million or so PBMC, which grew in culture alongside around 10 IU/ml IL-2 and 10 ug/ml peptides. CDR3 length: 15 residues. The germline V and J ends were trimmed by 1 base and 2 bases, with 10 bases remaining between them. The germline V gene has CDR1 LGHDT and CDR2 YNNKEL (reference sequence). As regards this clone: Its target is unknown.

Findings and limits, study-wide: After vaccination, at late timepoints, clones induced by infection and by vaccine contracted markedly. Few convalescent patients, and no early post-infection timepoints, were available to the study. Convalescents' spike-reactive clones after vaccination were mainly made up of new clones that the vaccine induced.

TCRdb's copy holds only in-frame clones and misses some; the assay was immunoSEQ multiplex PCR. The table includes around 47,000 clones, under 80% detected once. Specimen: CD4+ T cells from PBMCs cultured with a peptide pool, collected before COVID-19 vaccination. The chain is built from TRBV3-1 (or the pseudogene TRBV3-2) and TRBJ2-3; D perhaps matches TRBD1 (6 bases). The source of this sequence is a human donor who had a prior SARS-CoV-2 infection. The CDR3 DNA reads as TGTGCCAGCAGCCAAGCCGGGACATACACAGATACGCAGTATTTT. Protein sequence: CASSQAGTYTDTQYF.